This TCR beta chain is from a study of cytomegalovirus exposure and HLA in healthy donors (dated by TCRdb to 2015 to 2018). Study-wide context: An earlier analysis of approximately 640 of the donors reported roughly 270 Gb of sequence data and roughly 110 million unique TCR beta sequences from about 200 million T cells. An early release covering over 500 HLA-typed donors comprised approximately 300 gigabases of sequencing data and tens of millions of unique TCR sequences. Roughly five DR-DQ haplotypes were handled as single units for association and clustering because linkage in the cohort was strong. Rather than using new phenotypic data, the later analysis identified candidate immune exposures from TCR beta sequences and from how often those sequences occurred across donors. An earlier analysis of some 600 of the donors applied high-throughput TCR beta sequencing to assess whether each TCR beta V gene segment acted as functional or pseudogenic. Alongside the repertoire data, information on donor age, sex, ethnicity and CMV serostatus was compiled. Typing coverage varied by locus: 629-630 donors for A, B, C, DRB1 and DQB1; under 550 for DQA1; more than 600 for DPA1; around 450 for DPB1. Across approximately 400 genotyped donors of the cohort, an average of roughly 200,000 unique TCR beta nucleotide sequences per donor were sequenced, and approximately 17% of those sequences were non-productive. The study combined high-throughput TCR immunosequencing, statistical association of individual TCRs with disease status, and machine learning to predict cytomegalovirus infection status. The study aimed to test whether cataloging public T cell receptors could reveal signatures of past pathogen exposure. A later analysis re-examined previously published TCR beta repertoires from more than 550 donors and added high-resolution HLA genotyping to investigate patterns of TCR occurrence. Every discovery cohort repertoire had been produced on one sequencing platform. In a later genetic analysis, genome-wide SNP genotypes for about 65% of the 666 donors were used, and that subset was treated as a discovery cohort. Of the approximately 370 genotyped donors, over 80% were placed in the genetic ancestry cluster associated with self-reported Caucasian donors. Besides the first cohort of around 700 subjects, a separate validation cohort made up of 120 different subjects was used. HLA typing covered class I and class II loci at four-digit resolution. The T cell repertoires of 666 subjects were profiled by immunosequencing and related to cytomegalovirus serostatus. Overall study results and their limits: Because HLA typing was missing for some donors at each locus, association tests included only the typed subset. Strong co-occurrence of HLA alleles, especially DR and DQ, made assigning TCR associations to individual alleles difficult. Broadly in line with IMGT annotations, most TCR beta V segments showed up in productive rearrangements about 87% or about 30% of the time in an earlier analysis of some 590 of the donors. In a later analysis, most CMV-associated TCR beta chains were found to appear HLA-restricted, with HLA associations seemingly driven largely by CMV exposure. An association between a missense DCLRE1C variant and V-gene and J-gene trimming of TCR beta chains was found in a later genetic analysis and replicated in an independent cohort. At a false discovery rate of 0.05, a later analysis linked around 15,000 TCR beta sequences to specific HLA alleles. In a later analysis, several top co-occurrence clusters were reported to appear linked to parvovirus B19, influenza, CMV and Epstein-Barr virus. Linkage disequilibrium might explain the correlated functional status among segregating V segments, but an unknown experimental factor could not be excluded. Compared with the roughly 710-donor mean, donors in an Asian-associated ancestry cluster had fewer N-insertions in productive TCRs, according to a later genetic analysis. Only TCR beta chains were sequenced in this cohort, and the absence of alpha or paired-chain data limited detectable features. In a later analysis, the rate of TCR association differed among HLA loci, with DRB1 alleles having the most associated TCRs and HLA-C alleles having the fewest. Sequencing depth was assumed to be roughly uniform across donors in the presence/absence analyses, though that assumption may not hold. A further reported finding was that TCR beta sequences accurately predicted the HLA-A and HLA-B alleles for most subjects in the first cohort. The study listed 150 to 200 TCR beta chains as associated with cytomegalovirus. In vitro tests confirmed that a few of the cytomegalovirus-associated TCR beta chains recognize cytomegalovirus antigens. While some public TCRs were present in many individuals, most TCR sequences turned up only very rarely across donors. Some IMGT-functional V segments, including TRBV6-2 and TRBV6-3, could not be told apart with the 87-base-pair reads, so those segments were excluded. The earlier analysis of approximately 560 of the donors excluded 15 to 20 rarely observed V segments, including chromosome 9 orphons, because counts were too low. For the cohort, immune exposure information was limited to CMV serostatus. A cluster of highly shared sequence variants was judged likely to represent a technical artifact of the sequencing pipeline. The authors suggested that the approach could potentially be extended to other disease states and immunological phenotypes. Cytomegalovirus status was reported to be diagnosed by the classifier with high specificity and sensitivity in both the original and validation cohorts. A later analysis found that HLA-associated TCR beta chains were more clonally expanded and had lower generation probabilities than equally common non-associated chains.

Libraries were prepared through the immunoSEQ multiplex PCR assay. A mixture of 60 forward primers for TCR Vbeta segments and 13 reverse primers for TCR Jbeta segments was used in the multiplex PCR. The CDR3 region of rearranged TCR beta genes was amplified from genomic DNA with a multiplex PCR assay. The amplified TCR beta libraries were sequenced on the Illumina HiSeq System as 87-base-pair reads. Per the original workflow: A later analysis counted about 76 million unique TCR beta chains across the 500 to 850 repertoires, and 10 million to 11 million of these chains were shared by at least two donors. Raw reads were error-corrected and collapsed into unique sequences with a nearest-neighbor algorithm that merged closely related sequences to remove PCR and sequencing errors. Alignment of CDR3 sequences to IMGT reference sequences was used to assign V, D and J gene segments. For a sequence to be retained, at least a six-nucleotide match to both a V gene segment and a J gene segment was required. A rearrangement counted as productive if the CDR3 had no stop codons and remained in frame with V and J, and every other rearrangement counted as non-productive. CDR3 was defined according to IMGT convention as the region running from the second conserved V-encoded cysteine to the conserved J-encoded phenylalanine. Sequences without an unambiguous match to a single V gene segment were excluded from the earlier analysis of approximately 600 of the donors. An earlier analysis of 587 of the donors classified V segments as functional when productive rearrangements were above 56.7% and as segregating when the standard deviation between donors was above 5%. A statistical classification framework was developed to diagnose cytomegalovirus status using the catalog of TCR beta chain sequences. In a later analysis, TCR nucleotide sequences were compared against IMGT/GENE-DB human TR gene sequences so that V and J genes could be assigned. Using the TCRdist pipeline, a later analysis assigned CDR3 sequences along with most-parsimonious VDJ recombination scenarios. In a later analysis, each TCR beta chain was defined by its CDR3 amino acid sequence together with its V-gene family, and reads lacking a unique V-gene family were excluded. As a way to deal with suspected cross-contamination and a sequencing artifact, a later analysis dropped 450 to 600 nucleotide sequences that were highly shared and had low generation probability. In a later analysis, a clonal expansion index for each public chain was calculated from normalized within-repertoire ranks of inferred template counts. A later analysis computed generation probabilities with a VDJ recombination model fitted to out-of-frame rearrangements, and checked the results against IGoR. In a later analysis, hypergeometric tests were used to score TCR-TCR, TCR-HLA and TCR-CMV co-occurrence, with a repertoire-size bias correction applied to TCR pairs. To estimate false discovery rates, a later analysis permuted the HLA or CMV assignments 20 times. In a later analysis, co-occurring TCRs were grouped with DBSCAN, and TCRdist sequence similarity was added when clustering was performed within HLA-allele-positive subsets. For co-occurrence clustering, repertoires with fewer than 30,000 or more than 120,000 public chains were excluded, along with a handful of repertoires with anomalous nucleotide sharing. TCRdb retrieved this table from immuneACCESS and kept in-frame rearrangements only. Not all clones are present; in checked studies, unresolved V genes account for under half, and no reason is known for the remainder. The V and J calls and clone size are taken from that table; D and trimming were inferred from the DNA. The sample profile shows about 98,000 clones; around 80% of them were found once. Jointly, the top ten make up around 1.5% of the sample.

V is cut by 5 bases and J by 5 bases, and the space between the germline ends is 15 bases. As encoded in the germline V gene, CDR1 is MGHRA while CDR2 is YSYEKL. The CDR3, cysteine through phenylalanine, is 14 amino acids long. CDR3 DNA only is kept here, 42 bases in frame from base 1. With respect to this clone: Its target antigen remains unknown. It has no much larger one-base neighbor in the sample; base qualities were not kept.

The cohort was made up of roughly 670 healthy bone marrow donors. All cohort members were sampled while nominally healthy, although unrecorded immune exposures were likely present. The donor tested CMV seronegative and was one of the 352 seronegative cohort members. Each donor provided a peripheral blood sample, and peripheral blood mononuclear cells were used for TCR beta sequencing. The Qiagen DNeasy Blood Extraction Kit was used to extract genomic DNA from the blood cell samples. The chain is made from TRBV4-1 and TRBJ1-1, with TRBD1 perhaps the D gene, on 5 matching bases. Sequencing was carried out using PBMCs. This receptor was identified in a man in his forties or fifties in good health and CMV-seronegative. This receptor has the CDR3 CASSFHSGGTEAFF. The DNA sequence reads TGCGCCAGCAGCTTTCACTCGGGGGGGACTGAAGCTTTCTTT.